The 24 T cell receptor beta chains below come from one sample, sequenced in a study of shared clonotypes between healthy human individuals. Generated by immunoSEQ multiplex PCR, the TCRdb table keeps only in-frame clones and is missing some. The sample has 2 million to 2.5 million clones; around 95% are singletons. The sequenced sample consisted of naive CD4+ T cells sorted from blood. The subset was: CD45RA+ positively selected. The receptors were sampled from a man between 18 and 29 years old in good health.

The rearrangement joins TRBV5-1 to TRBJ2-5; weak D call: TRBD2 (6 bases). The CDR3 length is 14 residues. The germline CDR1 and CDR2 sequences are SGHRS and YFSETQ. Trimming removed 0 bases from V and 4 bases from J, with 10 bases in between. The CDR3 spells CASSLEQEGETQYF. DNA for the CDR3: TGCGCCAGCAGCTTGGAACAGGAGGGAGAGACCCAGTACTTC.

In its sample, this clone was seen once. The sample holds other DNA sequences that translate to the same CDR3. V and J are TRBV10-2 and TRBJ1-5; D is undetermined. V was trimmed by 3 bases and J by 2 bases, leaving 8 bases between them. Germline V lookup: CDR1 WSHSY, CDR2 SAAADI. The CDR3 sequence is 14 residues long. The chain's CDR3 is CASSEGGGNQPQHF. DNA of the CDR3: TGCGCCAGCAGTGAAGGCGGTGGCAATCAGCCCCAGCATTTT.

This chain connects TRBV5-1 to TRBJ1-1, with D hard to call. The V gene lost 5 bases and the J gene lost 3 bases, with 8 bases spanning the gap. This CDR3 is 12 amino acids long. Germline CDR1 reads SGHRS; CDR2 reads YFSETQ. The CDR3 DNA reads TGCGCCAGCAGTAGGAGCGACACTGAAGCTTTCTTT. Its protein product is CASSRSDTEAFF.

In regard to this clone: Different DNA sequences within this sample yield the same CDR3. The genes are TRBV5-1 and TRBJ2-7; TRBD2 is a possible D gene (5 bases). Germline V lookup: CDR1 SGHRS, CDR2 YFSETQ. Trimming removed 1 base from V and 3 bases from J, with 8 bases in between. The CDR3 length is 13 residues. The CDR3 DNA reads TGCGCCAGCAGCTTGCTAACTAGCTACGAGCAGTACTTC. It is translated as CASSLLTSYEQYF. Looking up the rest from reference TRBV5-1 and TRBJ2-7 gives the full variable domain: KAGVTQTPRYLIKTRGQQVTLSCSPISGHRSVSWYQQTPGQGLQFLFEYFSETQRNKGNFPGRFSGRQFSNSRSEMNVSTLELGDSALYLCASSLLTSYEQYFGPGTRLTVT.

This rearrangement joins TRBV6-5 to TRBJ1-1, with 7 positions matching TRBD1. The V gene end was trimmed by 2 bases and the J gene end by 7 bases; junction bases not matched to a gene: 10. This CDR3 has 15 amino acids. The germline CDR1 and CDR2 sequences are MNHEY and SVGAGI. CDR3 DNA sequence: TGTGCCAGCAGTTACCGGAGCAGGGGGGTTCATGAAGCTTTCTTT. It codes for CASSYRSRGVHEAFF.

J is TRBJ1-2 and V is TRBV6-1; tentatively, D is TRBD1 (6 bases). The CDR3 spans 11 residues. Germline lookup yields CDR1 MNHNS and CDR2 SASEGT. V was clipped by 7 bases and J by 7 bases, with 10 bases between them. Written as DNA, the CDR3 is TGTGCCAGCACCGACAGGTTTGGCTACACCTTC. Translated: CASTDRFGYTF.

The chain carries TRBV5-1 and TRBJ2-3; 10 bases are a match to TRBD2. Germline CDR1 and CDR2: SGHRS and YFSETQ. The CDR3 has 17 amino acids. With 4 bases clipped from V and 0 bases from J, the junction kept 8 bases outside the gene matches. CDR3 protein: CASSETAGGPSTDTQYF. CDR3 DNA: TGCGCCAGCAGCGAAACAGCGGGAGGGCCGAGCACAGATACGCAGTATTTT.

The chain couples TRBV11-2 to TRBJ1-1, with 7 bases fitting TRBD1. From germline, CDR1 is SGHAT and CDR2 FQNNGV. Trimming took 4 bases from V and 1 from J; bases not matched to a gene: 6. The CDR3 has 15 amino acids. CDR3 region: CASSWDSQSNTEAFF. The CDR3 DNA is TGTGCCAGCAGCTGGGACAGTCAATCGAACACTGAAGCTTTCTTT.

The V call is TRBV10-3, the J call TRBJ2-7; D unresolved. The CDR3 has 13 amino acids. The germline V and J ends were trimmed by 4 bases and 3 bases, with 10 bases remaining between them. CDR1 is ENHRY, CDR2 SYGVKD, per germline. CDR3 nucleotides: TGTGCCATCAGTGTGGGTAGTATCTACGAGCAGTACTTC. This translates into CAISVGSIYEQYF.

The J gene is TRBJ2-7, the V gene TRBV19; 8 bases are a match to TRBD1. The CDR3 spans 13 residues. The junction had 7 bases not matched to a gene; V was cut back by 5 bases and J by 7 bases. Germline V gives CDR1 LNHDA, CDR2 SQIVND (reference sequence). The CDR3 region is CASSPRTGREQYF. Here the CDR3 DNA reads TGTGCCAGTAGTCCTAGGACAGGGAGAGAGCAGTACTTC.

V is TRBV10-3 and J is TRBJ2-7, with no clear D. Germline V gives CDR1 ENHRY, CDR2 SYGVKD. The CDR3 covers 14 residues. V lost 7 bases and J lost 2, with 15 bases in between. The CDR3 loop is CAITHSLSAYEQYF. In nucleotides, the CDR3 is TGTGCCATCACTCATAGCCTTTCGGCCTACGAGCAGTACTTC.

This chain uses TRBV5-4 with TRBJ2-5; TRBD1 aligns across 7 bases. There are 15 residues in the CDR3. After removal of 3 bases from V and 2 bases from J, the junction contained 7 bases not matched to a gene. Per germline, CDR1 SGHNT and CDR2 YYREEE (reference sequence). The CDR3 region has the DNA TGTGCCAGCAGCTCGACAGGGATCGGACAAGAGACCCAGTACTTC. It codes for CASSSTGIGQETQYF.

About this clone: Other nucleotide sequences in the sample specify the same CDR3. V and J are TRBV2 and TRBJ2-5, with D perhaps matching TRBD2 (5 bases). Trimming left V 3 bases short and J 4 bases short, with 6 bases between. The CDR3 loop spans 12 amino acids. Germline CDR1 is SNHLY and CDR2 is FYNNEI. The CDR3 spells CASSDRGETQYF. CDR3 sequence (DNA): TGTGCCAGCAGTGATCGGGGAGAGACCCAGTACTTC.

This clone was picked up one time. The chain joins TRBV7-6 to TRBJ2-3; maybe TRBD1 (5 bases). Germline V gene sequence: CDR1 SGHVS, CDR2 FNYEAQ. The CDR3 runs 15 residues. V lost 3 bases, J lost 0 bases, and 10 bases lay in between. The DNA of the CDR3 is TGTGCCAGCAGCTTCAAGGGGCAAAGCACAGATACGCAGTATTTT. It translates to CASSFKGQSTDTQYF.

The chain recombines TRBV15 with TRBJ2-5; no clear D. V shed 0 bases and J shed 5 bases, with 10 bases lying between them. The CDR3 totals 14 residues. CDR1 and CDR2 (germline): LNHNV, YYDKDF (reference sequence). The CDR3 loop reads CATSRDPEPETQYF. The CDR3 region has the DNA TGTGCCACCAGCAGAGATCCAGAGCCGGAGACCCAGTACTTC.

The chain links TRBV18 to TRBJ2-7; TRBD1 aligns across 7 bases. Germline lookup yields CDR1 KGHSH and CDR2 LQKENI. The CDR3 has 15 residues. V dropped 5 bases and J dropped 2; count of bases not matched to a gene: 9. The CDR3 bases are TGTGCCAGCTCAGTCACCGGGACAGCAGCCTACGAGCAGTACTTC. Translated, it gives CASSVTGTAAYEQYF.

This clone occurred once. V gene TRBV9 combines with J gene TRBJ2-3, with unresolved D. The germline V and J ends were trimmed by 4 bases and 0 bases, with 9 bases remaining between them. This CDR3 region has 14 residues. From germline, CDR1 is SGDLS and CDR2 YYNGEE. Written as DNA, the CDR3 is TGTGCCAGCAGCTCTTCGATTAGCACAGATACGCAGTATTTT. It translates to CASSSSISTDTQYF.

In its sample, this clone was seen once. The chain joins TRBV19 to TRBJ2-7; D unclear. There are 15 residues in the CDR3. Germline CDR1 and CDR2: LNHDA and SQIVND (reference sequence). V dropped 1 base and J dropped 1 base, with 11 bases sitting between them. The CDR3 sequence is CASSIADVSSYEQYF. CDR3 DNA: TGTGCCAGTAGTATAGCGGACGTCTCGTCCTACGAGCAGTACTTC.

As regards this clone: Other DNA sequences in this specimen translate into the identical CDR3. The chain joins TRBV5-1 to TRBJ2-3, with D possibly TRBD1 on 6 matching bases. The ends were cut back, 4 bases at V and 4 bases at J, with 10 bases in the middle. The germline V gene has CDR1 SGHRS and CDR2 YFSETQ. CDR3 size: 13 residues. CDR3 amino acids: CASSVTGSDTQYF. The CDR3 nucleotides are TGCGCCAGCAGCGTCACAGGGTCAGATACGCAGTATTTT.

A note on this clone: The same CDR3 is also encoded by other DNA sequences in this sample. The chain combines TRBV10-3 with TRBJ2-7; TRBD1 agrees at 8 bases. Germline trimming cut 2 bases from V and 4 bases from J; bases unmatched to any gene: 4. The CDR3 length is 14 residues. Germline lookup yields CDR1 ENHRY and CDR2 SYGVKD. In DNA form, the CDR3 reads TGTGCCATCAGTGAGGGACAGGGCTCTTACGAGCAGTACTTC. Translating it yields CAISEGQGSYEQYF.

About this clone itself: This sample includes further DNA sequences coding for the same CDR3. The CDR3 reads CASSPGLTDTQYF. Here the CDR3 DNA reads TGTGCCAGCTCGCCGGGACTCACAGATACGCAGTATTTT. The chain carries TRBV18 and TRBJ2-3, with TRBD2 as a possible D gene (6 bases). The CDR3 extends over 13 amino acids. Trimming removed 6 bases at V and 2 bases at J, with 9 bases between. Germline CDR1 and CDR2: KGHSH and LQKENI.

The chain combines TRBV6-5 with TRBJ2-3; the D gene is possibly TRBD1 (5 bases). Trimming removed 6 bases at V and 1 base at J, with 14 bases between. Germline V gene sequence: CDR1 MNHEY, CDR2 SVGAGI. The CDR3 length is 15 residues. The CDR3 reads CASRPRGAGTDTQYF. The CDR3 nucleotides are TGTGCCAGCAGGCCCCGTGGGGCGGGCACAGATACGCAGTATTTT.

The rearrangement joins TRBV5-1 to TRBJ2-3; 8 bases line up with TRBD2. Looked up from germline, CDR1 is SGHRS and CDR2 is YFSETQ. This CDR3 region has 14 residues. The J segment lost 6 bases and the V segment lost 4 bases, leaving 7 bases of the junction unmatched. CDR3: CASSRGGPSDTQYF. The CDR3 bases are TGCGCCAGCAGCCGGGGGGGACCGTCTGATACGCAGTATTTT. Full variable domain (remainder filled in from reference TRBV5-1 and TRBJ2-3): KAGVTQTPRYLIKTRGQQVTLSCSPISGHRSVSWYQQTPGQGLQFLFEYFSETQRNKGNFPGRFSGRQFSNSRSEMNVSTLELGDSALYLCASSRGGPSDTQYFGPGTRLTVL.

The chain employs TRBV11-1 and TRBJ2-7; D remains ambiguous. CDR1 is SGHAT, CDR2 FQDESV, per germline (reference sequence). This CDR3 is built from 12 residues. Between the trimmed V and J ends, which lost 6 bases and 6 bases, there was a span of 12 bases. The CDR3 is CASSAERVEQYF. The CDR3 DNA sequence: TGTGCCAGCAGTGCAGAAAGGGTCGAGCAGTACTTC.